A selection of T cell receptor beta chains follows, all from one sample in a study of siplizumab effects on memory and regulatory T cells. Method: immunoSEQ multiplex PCR; TCRdb's copy keeps in-frame clones and lacks some. The data contain some 100,000 clones, over 85% of them seen just once; the ten biggest clones take up 6.5%. The sequenced sample consisted of CD8+ T cells sorted from blood. The receptors here all came from a human donor in good health. CDR3s include the opening cysteine and the closing phenylalanine or tryptophan. Fields, in order: D gene, J gene, clone size, V gene, CDR3 protein, CDR3 DNA. D genes are given only for firm matches. Clone size is not always given. Where it is, it says once, few, many or a class for expanded clones.

D gene: TRBD2
J gene: TRBJ2-7
clone size: -
V gene: TRBV13
CDR3 protein: CASSLGLAGVFHEQYF
CDR3 DNA: TGTGCCAGCAGCTTAGGACTAGCGGGAGTATTCCACGAGCAGTACTTC

D gene: -
J gene: TRBJ2-7
clone size: -
V gene: TRBV7-9
CDR3 protein: CASSSTTDYYEQYF
CDR3 DNA: TGTGCCAGCAGCTCGACTACAGATTACTACGAGCAGTACTTC

D gene: -
J gene: TRBJ2-1
clone size: -
V gene: TRBV19
CDR3 protein: CASSNYNEQFF
CDR3 DNA: TGTGCCAGTAGTAATTACAATGAGCAGTTCTTC

D gene: -
J gene: TRBJ2-7
clone size: once
V gene: TRBV5-6
CDR3 protein: CASSLGAESREQYF
CDR3 DNA: TGTGCCAGCAGCTTGGGGGCAGAGTCAAGGGAGCAGTACTTC

D gene: -
J gene: TRBJ2-1
clone size: -
V gene: TRBV5-3
CDR3 protein: CARSCKFF
CDR3 DNA: TGTGCCAGAAGCTGTAAGTTCTTC

D gene: -
J gene: TRBJ1-1
clone size: -
V gene: TRBV7-9
CDR3 protein: CASSLGQENTEAFF
CDR3 DNA: TGTGCCAGCAGCTTAGGACAGGAGAACACTGAAGCTTTCTTT

D gene: -
J gene: TRBJ2-7
clone size: -
V gene: TRBV5-6
CDR3 protein: CASSLGGFYEQYF
CDR3 DNA: TGTGCCAGCAGCTTGGGTGGGTTCTACGAGCAGTACTTC

D gene: TRBD2
J gene: TRBJ2-1
clone size: -
V gene: TRBV30
CDR3 protein: CAWSGGDYRSYNEQFF
CDR3 DNA: TGTGCCTGGAGTGGAGGGGACTACCGCTCCTACAATGAGCAGTTCTTC

D gene: -
J gene: TRBJ1-2
clone size: -
V gene: TRBV15
CDR3 protein: CATSRVGLTGYGYTF
CDR3 DNA: TGTGCCACCAGCAGAGTCGGACTTACAGGATATGGCTACACCTTC

D gene: -
J gene: TRBJ1-2
clone size: -
V gene: TRBV7-9
CDR3 protein: CASSRMIGRAESGYTF
CDR3 DNA: TGTGCCAGCAGCCGAATGATTGGACGCGCGGAGTCGGGCTACACCTTC

D gene: -
J gene: TRBJ1-1
clone size: -
V gene: TRBV4-2
CDR3 protein: CASSQESTEAFF
CDR3 DNA: TGTGCCAGCAGCCAAGAGAGCACTGAAGCTTTCTTT

D gene: -
J gene: TRBJ1-3
clone size: -
V gene: TRBV6-1
CDR3 protein: CASRDYEGAGNTIYF
CDR3 DNA: TGTGCCAGCCGCGATTATGAGGGGGCTGGAAACACCATATATTTT

D gene: -
J gene: TRBJ1-1
clone size: -
V gene: TRBV5-4
CDR3 protein: CASSLGGPEAFF
CDR3 DNA: TGTGCCAGCAGCTTGGGGGGGCCTGAAGCTTTCTTT

D gene: TRBD2
J gene: TRBJ2-7
clone size: -
V gene: TRBV7-2
CDR3 protein: CASSFSGLAGYEQYF
CDR3 DNA: TGTGCCAGCAGCTTCTCTGGACTAGCGGGCTACGAGCAGTACTTC

D gene: -
J gene: TRBJ1-5
clone size: once
V gene: TRBV30
CDR3 protein: CAWSVPTNNQPQHF
CDR3 DNA: TGTGCCTGGAGCGTCCCCACCAACAATCAGCCCCAGCATTTT

D gene: TRBD2
J gene: TRBJ2-7
clone size: -
V gene: TRBV4-2
CDR3 protein: CASSQDGGVYEQYF
CDR3 DNA: TGTGCCAGCAGCCAAGATGGGGGGGTCTACGAGCAGTACTTC

D gene: TRBD1
J gene: TRBJ1-5
clone size: -
V gene: TRBV19
CDR3 protein: CASSVRTGYNQPQHF
CDR3 DNA: TGCGCCAGTAGTGTAAGGACAGGGTACAATCAGCCCCAGCATTTT

D gene: TRBD1
J gene: TRBJ2-3
clone size: -
V gene: TRBV2
CDR3 protein: CASSAAGQGEPRTDTQYF
CDR3 DNA: TGTGCCAGCAGTGCGGCGGGACAGGGGGAGCCCCGCACAGATACGCAGTATTTT

D gene: -
J gene: TRBJ1-4
clone size: -
V gene: TRBV5-6
CDR3 protein: CASSLDTGATNEKLFF
CDR3 DNA: TGTGCCAGCAGCTTGGACACGGGGGCAACTAATGAAAAACTGTTTTTT

D gene: -
J gene: TRBJ2-7
clone size: -
V gene: TRBV29-1
CDR3 protein: CSVEVRAYEQYF
CDR3 DNA: TGCAGCGTTGAAGTAAGAGCCTACGAGCAGTACTTC

D gene: -
J gene: TRBJ2-1
clone size: -
V gene: TRBV9
CDR3 protein: CASSVGSGASYNEQFF
CDR3 DNA: TGTGCCAGCAGCGTAGGATCGGGGGCCTCCTACAATGAGCAGTTCTTC

D gene: -
J gene: TRBJ2-7
clone size: -
V gene: TRBV28
CDR3 protein: CASSPPGGTYEQYF
CDR3 DNA: TGTGCCAGCAGTCCCCCAGGGGGGACCTACGAGCAGTACTTC

D gene: -
J gene: TRBJ2-2
clone size: -
V gene: TRBV27
CDR3 protein: CASGTTANTGELFF
CDR3 DNA: TGTGCCAGCGGTACGACGGCTAACACCGGGGAGCTGTTTTTT

D gene: -
J gene: TRBJ1-1
clone size: -
V gene: TRBV6-5
CDR3 protein: CASSLQVNTEAFF
CDR3 DNA: TGTGCCAGCAGTTTGCAGGTGAACACTGAAGCTTTCTTT

D gene: -
J gene: TRBJ1-3
clone size: -
V gene: TRBV11-2
CDR3 protein: CASSSLGNTIYF
CDR3 DNA: TGTGCCAGCAGCTCCCTTGGAAACACCATATATTTT

D gene: TRBD2
J gene: TRBJ2-7
clone size: -
V gene: TRBV13
CDR3 protein: CASSAMTSGSYEQYF
CDR3 DNA: TGTGCCAGCAGCGCGATGACTAGCGGGAGTTACGAGCAGTACTTC

D gene: -
J gene: TRBJ2-1
clone size: -
V gene: TRBV5-6
CDR3 protein: CASSQGLPQFF
CDR3 DNA: TGTGCCAGCAGCCAGGGGTTACCGCAGTTCTTC

D gene: -
J gene: TRBJ1-2
clone size: -
V gene: TRBV5-8
CDR3 protein: CASSLEAWVAYGYTF
CDR3 DNA: TGTGCCAGCAGCTTGGAGGCCTGGGTAGCCTATGGCTACACCTTC

D gene: -
J gene: TRBJ1-5
clone size: -
V gene: TRBV7-9
CDR3 protein: CASSLGQGGINQPQHF
CDR3 DNA: TGTGCCAGCAGCTTAGGGCAGGGAGGAATCAATCAGCCCCAGCATTTT

D gene: TRBD1
J gene: TRBJ1-6
clone size: few
V gene: TRBV4-2
CDR3 protein: CASTLTGDRNSPLHF
CDR3 DNA: TGTGCCAGCACACTAACAGGGGATCGTAATTCACCCCTCCACTTT